Described below is a single T cell receptor beta chain sequence and its context. Sequenced by immunoSEQ multiplex PCR; TCRdb stores in-frame clones only, minus some. The table records 85,000 to 130,000 clones, approximately 90% of them present only once. The record originates from a study of T cell changes during pregnancy in multiple sclerosis. Germline loops: CDR1 MNHNS, CDR2 SASEGT. V gave up 3 bases and J gave up 4 bases; unmatched junction bases: 9. The CDR3 is 16 amino acids. The origin of this receptor is a female donor with multiple sclerosis, enrolled in a pregnancy study. Sequencing was performed on peripheral blood, taken in the second trimester of pregnancy. This chain uses TRBV6-1 with TRBJ2-1; 7 nucleotides agree with TRBD2. CDR3 in DNA: TGTGCCAGCAGTGAGAGACTAGCCGGCCTTTACAATGAGCAGTTCTTC. This sequence encodes CASSERLAGLYNEQFF.